This note documents a single TCR beta chain sequence. As yet, its antigen is unknown. This specimen comes from a study of naive and memory T cell subsets. Points from the study as a whole: Clonotypes are single alpha or beta chains, not paired receptors. Naive repertoires, especially CD8, held a few larger clonotypes, possibly memory cells re-expressing CD45RA.

Alpha and beta libraries were amplified separately from the second PCR onward. Four subsets defined by CD45RA and CD27 were sorted after CD3, CD4, CD8 and live/dead staining. V lost 6 bases and J lost 7; bases outside the gene matches: 16. The CDR3 sequence is 16 residues long. Both TRBC1 and TRBC2 were covered by a beta constant-region primer of two equimolar oligonucleotides. Ligated cDNA was amplified by four rounds of PCR with nested alpha and beta constant-region primers and SP2. A 12-nucleotide UMI and the SP2 primer were added to the cDNA 3' end by oligonucleotide ligation. TCRdb reprocessed the UMI-ligation and nested PCR reads with MiXCR, giving one entry per CDR3 protein. The table records under 150,000 distinct CDR3 sequences, under 25% of them present only once.

The receptor comes from a human donor in good health. This sequence joins TRBV12-3 or TRBV12-4 and TRBJ2-3, with 7 positions matching TRBD2. Input material: naive CD8+ T cells from blood. The CDR3 protein is CASSPPGGGFTYTQYF. In DNA form, the CDR3 reads TGTGCCAGCAGCCCCCCTGGGGGAGGGTTTACCTATACGCAGTATTTT.